These 18 T cell receptor beta chains were all obtained from the same sample, sequenced in a study of T cell responses to AZD1222 COVID-19 vaccine. Data came from immunoSEQ multiplex PCR; TCRdb stores just in-frame clones and leaves some out. Among 150,000 or so clones listed, 88% were seen once. Specimen: peripheral blood, collected on day 0 of AZD1222 vaccination. Receptors were obtained from an adult in good health.

V usage is TRBV5-1 and J usage is TRBJ2-7; D may match TRBD1 or TRBD2 (6 bases each). The CDR3 contains 12 residues. Germline V gene data show CDR1 as SGHRS and CDR2 as YFSETQ. V lost 2 bases and J lost 6, with 9 bases in between. The DNA of the CDR3 is TGCGCCAGCAGCTTCTCGGGGGCCGAGCAGTACTTC. Translating gives CASSFSGAEQYF.

The rearrangement joins TRBV6-5 to TRBJ2-3; no reliable D call. This CDR3 region has 14 residues. The V and J ends lost 6 bases and 2 bases respectively, with 12 bases between them. Germline assignment: CDR1 MNHEY and CDR2 SVGAGI. The CDR3 bases are TGTGCCAGCAGGGCTACCTACCTCACAGATACGCAGTATTTT. It codes for CASRATYLTDTQYF.

A single count supports this clone. The germline gene is not matched at one end of the junction; a read error may be the cause. The chain is built from TRBV12-3 or TRBV12-4 and TRBJ2-3; D is ambiguous. The CDR3 consists of 12 residues. Written as DNA, the CDR3 is TGTGCCAGTAGTTATGGTAAGGTGCCGCAGTATTTT. Its protein product is CASSYGKVPQYF.

V is TRBV4-3 and J is TRBJ2-3, with 9 bases matching TRBD2. Looked up from germline, CDR1 is LGHNA and CDR2 is YSLEER. This CDR3 is 16 amino acids long. J lost 0 bases, V lost 4 bases, and 5 bases had no gene match. The CDR3 spells CASSPERGASTDTQYF. The CDR3 DNA sequence: TGCGCCAGCAGCCCAGAGCGGGGGGCCAGCACAGATACGCAGTATTTT.

This chain links TRBV18 with TRBJ2-6; no reliable D call. This CDR3 spans 20 amino acids. Per the germline V gene, CDR1 is KGHSH and CDR2 is LQKENI. V was cut by 2 bases and J by 0 bases, with 20 bases left in between. The DNA of the CDR3 is TGTGCCAGCTCACCATTTCCACTCCGTTCCCGGAGCTCTGGGGCCAACGTCCTGACTTTC. This encodes CASSPFPLRSRSSGANVLTF. The full variable domain, completed using reference TRBV18 and TRBJ2-6, is NAGVMQNPRHLVRRRGQEARLRCSPMKGHSHVYWYRQLPEEGLKFMVYLQKENIIDESGMPKERFSAEFPKEGPSILRIQQVVRGDSAAYFCASSPFPLRSRSSGANVLTFGAGSRLTVL.

Only a few counts were recorded for this clone. The chain has TRBV20-1 and TRBJ2-3, with 8 bases lining up with TRBD2. The germline CDR1 and CDR2 sequences are DFQATT and SNEGSKA (reference sequence). The trim removed 3 bases at V and 14 bases at J, leaving 13 bases unmatched. This CDR3 has 13 amino acids. The CDR3 region has the DNA TGCAGTGCTAGTTCGGGGGGGCGGTTTGTTAGGTATTTT. Translation: CSASSGGRFVRYF.

The V call is TRBV2, the J call TRBJ1-1, with TRBD1 matching 8 bases. Per the germline V gene, CDR1 is SNHLY and CDR2 is FYNNEI. V dropped 5 bases and J dropped 1; count of bases not matched to a gene: 6. The CDR3 has 15 residues. CDR3 amino acids: CASSPPTGENTEAFF. CDR3 coding DNA: TGTGCCAGCAGTCCCCCGACAGGGGAGAACACTGAAGCTTTCTTT.

V and J are TRBV2 and TRBJ2-7; D is uncertain. This CDR3 has 13 residues. The V gene lost 4 bases and the J gene lost 4 bases, with 11 bases spanning the gap. Per the germline V gene, CDR1 is SNHLY and CDR2 is FYNNEI. The CDR3 sequence: CASSGGEDYEQYF. The CDR3 bases are TGTGCCAGCAGTGGCGGCGAAGATTACGAGCAGTACTTC.

The chain uses TRBV5-4 and TRBJ2-5; 7 bases are shared with TRBD2. In germline, CDR1 is SGHNT, CDR2 YYREEE (reference sequence). This CDR3 region has 14 residues. Germline trimming cut 3 bases from V and 2 bases from J; bases unmatched to any gene: 4. The CDR3 nucleotides are TGTGCCAGCAGCTCCCCGGGACTACAAGAGACCCAGTACTTC. It specifies CASSSPGLQETQYF.

This chain joins TRBV29-1 and TRBJ2-6; D is undetermined. CDR1 and CDR2 from the germline V gene are SQVTM and ANQGSEA. V was shortened by 4 bases and J by 7 bases, with 8 bases between the two germline ends. CDR3 length equals 12 residues. The CDR3 bases are TGCAGCGTTGCTGGGTTAGCCAACGTCCTGACTTTC. The encoded protein is CSVAGLANVLTF.

The genes are TRBV21-1 and TRBJ2-7. TRBV21-1 is an annotated pseudogene. CDR3 length: 15 residues. The CDR3 DNA reads TGTGCCAGCAGCAAAGCGCTTGGATCCTCCTACGAGCAGTACTTC. Translation: CASSKALGSSYEQYF.

The chain uses TRBV27 and TRBJ1-2; TRBD1 might be the D (6 bases). Trimming shortened V by 6 bases and J by 1 base, and 12 bases separated the two germline ends. Per germline, CDR1 MNHEY and CDR2 SMNVEV (reference sequence). There are 14 residues in the CDR3. The DNA of the CDR3 is TGTGCCAGCAGCGGGACAAACCTTAACTATGGCTACACCTTC. It specifies CASSGTNLNYGYTF.

The chain recombines TRBV6-5 with TRBJ2-3, with unresolved D. Germline V gene sequence: CDR1 MNHEY, CDR2 SVGAGI. V lost 2 bases, J lost 2 bases, and 11 bases lay in between. The CDR3 spans 15 residues. CDR3 loop: CASSYQLGFTDTQYF. The CDR3, as DNA: TGTGCCAGCAGTTACCAGCTGGGATTCACAGATACGCAGTATTTT.

The chain uses TRBV3-1 (or the pseudogene TRBV3-2) and TRBJ2-7, with 8 positions matching TRBD2. Germline loops: CDR1 LGHDT, CDR2 YNNKEL (reference sequence). The V segment lost 4 bases and the J segment 0 bases; nucleotides outside the gene matches: 11. This CDR3 spans 17 amino acids. In nucleotides, the CDR3 is TGTGCCAGCAGCCGCGGCGGGAGCGGGGGAATCTCCTACGAGCAGTACTTC. It codes for CASSRGGSGGISYEQYF.

This chain joins TRBV3-1 (or the pseudogene TRBV3-2) and TRBJ1-1, with D possibly being TRBD1 (6 bases). Germline CDR1 reads LGHDT; CDR2 reads YNNKEL (reference sequence). The germline V and J ends were trimmed by 4 bases and 1 base, with 10 bases remaining between them. The CDR3 is 14 amino acids. The CDR3 loop reads CASSPRGANTEAFF. CDR3 in DNA: TGTGCCAGCAGCCCCAGGGGAGCGAACACTGAAGCTTTCTTT.

DNA for the CDR3: TGTGCCAGCAGCCAAGATCTGGGGGGGGTCACAGATACGCAGTATTTT. This gives the protein CASSQDLGGVTDTQYF. This sequence joins TRBV3-1 (or the pseudogene TRBV3-2) and TRBJ2-3; TRBD2 agrees at 7 bases. V lost 0 bases, J lost 2 bases, and 5 bases stayed unmatched. Germline CDR1 and CDR2: LGHDT and YNNKEL (reference sequence). This CDR3 spans 16 amino acids.

The table lists this clone with a count of one. The chain joins TRBV5-5 to TRBJ1-2; D remains ambiguous. This CDR3 comprises 17 residues. Germline lookup yields CDR1 SGHKS and CDR2 YYEKEE (reference sequence). V lost 0 bases to trimming and J lost 2 bases, with 17 bases between them. The DNA for the CDR3 is TGTGCCAGCAGCTTGGTCTCCGGGCCGGGAAAGAACTATGGCTACACCTTC. Its translation: CASSLVSGPGKNYGYTF. Based on the CDR3 plus reference TRBV5-5 and TRBJ1-2, the full variable domain is DAGVTQSPTHLIKTRGQQVTLRCSPISGHKSVSWYQQVLGQGPQFIFQYYEKEERGRGNFPDRFSARQFPNYSSELNVNALLLGDSALYLCASSLVSGPGKNYGYTFGSGTRLTVV.

V usage is TRBV6-5 and J usage is TRBJ1-6, with 7 positions matching TRBD1. The CDR3 consists of 15 residues. Germline-derived CDR1 and CDR2 are MNHEY and SVGAGI. Trimming removed 5 bases from V and 7 bases from J; junction bases left unmatched: 8. The CDR3, as DNA: TGTGCCAGCAGTACTACAGGGGTCTTAAATTCACCCCTCCACTTT. As protein: CASSTTGVLNSPLHF.